These 4 T cell receptor beta chains were all obtained from the same sample, sequenced in a study of metastatic and nonmetastatic thyroid tumors. No patient received treatment before thyroid surgery. TCRdb re-called the PCR reads through MiXCR. This table holds 90,000 or so clones, around 7.8% found once. Sequenced: blood. Source of these receptors: a female donor with papillary thyroid cancer or a benign thyroid nodule (not recorded which). Some clones in this sample may be carry-over from other donors' samples.

In its sample, this clone was seen many times. This chain connects TRBV2 to TRBJ2-3; no definite D call. Germline V gives CDR1 SNHLY, CDR2 FYNNEI. V was trimmed by 3 bases and J by 6 bases, leaving 7 bases between them. This CDR3 region has 12 residues. CDR3 amino acids: CASSDQSDTQYF. The CDR3 DNA is TGTGCCAGCAGTGATCAGTCCGATACGCAGTATTTT.

Points on this clone: One end of the junction is discordant with germline, which a read error may explain. The chain combines TRBV3-1 with TRBJ2-3; 8 nucleotides align to TRBD2. This CDR3 has 16 amino acids. Germline V gene sequence: CDR1 LGHDT, CDR2 YNNKEL (reference sequence). CDR3 loop: CAGSSGGGPGTDTQYF. The CDR3 DNA reads TGTGCCGGCAGCTCCGGGGGGGGACCCGGCACAGATACGCAGTATTTT.

Concerning this clone: With a much larger clone just one base away, this may be a read error. The same CDR3 arises from other DNA sequences in this sample as well. The chain carries TRBV6-4 and TRBJ2-3, with 9 positions matching TRBD2. The V gene's germline CDR1 is MRHNA and CDR2 SNTAGT. The CDR3 spans 14 residues. Trimming cost V 5 bases and J 6 bases; bases outside gene matches: 6. CDR3 sequence: CASSLRGGTDTQYF. The CDR3 DNA reads as TGTGCCAGCAGTTTGCGGGGGGGAACGGATACGCAGTATTTT.

V is TRBV20-1 and J is TRBJ2-7; D not resolved. The germline V gene encodes CDR1 DFQATT and CDR2 SNEGSKA (reference sequence). The V and J ends lost 6 bases and 3 bases respectively, with 12 bases between them. CDR3 length: 12 amino acids. DNA for the CDR3: TGCAGTGCCTCTGGACCCGACTACGAGCAGTACTTC. Translation gives CSASGPDYEQYF.